One sample yielded the 29 T cell receptor beta chains listed below, sequenced in a study of T cell clonotyping in hematopoietic cell transplantation. Sequencing used immunoSEQ multiplex PCR; TCRdb keeps in-frame clones, though not all of them. The profile shows 7,000 or so clones, about nine tenths of them singletons. Sequencing was performed on PBMCs, taken 100 days after allogeneic stem cell transplant. These receptor sequences come from a male patient aged 18 to 29 who had an allogeneic stem cell transplant from a related donor, so the T cells may come from the graft donor. Some clones in this sample may be carry-over from other donors' samples.

This clone appeared a single time. The J gene is TRBJ2-3, the V gene TRBV29-1; D is unresolved. Trimming left V 5 bases short and J 3 bases short, with 18 bases between. The CDR3 is 15 amino acids. Germline CDR1 and CDR2: SQVTM and ANQGSEA. CDR3 in amino acids: CSVFDGGGSTDTQYF. In DNA form, the CDR3 reads TGCAGCGTTTTCGATGGCGGCGGATCTACAGATACGCAGTATTTT.

The chain recombines TRBV30 with TRBJ2-3; D may be TRBD1 (6 bases). The V gene's germline CDR1 is GTSNPN and CDR2 SVGIG (reference sequence). Trimming shortened V by 4 bases and J by 2 bases, and 10 bases separated the two germline ends. The CDR3 totals 13 residues. Here the CDR3 reads CAWTAGDTDTQYF. The CDR3 DNA reads as TGTGCCTGGACCGCAGGGGACACAGATACGCAGTATTTT.

The chain employs TRBV18 and TRBJ1-5, with D unclear. Germline CDR1 and CDR2: KGHSH and LQKENI. The CDR3 runs to 16 residues. V lost 3 bases and J lost 2, with 14 bases in between. The CDR3 here is CASSPAQTGGNQPQHF. CDR3 bases: TGTGCCAGCTCACCTGCACAGACCGGCGGCAATCAGCCCCAGCATTTT. Filled out from reference TRBV18 and TRBJ1-5, the complete variable domain reads NAGVMQNPRHLVRRRGQEARLRCSPMKGHSHVYWYRQLPEEGLKFMVYLQKENIIDESGMPKERFSAEFPKEGPSILRIQQVVRGDSAAYFCASSPAQTGGNQPQHFGDGTRLSIL.

The V gene is TRBV7-8, the J gene TRBJ1-1; 8 bases are a match to TRBD1. This CDR3 is 15 amino acids long. V dropped 5 bases and J dropped 3; count of bases not matched to a gene: 8. The germline CDR1 and CDR2 sequences are SGHVS and FQNEAQ. The CDR3 is CASSPNRGRHTEAFF. As DNA, the CDR3 is TGTGCCAGCAGCCCCAACAGGGGGAGGCACACTGAAGCTTTCTTT. Full variable domain (outside the CDR3, taken from reference TRBV7-8 and TRBJ1-1): GAGVSQSPRYKVAKRGQDVALRCDPISGHVSLFWYQQALGQGPEFLTYFQNEAQLDKSGLPSDRFFAERPEGSVSTLKIQRTQQEDSAVYLCASSPNRGRHTEAFFGQGTRLTVV.

The V and J genes are TRBV7-9 and TRBJ2-7, with D possibly being TRBD2 (5 bases). This CDR3 has 13 residues. V lost 2 bases and J 5 bases, leaving 10 bases between the germline ends. CDR1 is SEHNR, CDR2 FQNEAQ, per germline (reference sequence). The CDR3 DNA follows: TGTGCCAGCAGCTTAATCAATAGCGACGAGCAGTACGTC. It is translated as CASSLINSDEQYV.

CDR3 nucleotides: TGTGCCAGTAGTATTGGGGTTACTGGGAGAGAGACCCAGTACTTC. It yields the protein CASSIGVTGRETQYF. V is TRBV19 and J is TRBJ2-5, with D possibly being TRBD2 (5 bases). Germline loops: CDR1 LNHDA, CDR2 SQIVND (reference sequence). This CDR3 comprises 15 residues. V lost 3 bases, J lost 4 bases, and 15 bases lay in between.

This rearrangement joins TRBV5-6 to TRBJ2-3; no reliable D call. Per germline, CDR1 SGHDT and CDR2 YYEEEE. CDR3 length: 16 amino acids. V was pared by 3 bases and J by 0 bases, with 14 bases between. CDR3 protein: CASSYRASGSTDTQYF. Written as DNA, the CDR3 is TGTGCCAGCAGCTATCGTGCTAGTGGGAGCACAGATACGCAGTATTTT.

J is TRBJ2-2 and V is TRBV7-8, with 8 bases aligning to TRBD2. The germline gives CDR1 SGHVS, CDR2 FQNEAQ. With 3 bases clipped from V and 1 base from J, the junction kept 1 base outside the gene matches. The CDR3 length is 15 residues. This chain's CDR3 is CASSFGGGNTGELFF. CDR3 in DNA: TGTGCCAGCAGCTTCGGGGGGGGGAACACCGGGGAGCTGTTTTTT.

This chain connects TRBV27 to TRBJ1-2, with 9 bases aligning to TRBD1. J was trimmed by 4 bases and V by 5 bases; bases with no gene match: 14. The CDR3 has 17 residues. Germline V gene sequence: CDR1 MNHEY, CDR2 SMNVEV (reference sequence). CDR3 sequence reads: CASSPLTGTGTTYGYTF. DNA for the CDR3: TGTGCCAGCAGTCCCCTAACCGGGACAGGGACCACCTATGGCTACACCTTC.

This clone came up once. The chain links TRBV2 to TRBJ1-2, with a tentative D call TRBD1 (5 bases). The CDR3 is made up of 15 amino acids. Germline CDR1 reads SNHLY; CDR2 reads FYNNEI. Deletions cut 6 bases from V and 5 bases from J, with 19 bases between. The CDR3 here is CASSRGDATFYGYTF. The CDR3 DNA is TGTGCCAGCAGCAGAGGGGACGCAACCTTTTATGGCTACACCTTC.

The chain combines TRBV6-6 with TRBJ2-5; TRBD2 is a possible D gene (5 bases). The V gene's germline CDR1 is MNHNY and CDR2 SVGAGI (reference sequence). The CDR3 length is 14 residues. V was trimmed by 2 bases and J by 4 bases, leaving 11 bases between them. The CDR3 coding sequence is TGTGCCAGCAGTTACGGAGGTCTAGGAGAGACCCAGTACTTC. Translated: CASSYGGLGETQYF.

The J gene is TRBJ2-7, the V gene TRBV28; 7 bases are shared with TRBD1. The CDR3 runs 14 residues. From germline, CDR1 is MDHEN and CDR2 SYDVKM. With V trimmed by 2 bases and J by 4 bases, 5 bases remained unmatched. CDR3 region: CASSLRGLLYEQYV. In nucleotides, the CDR3 is TGTGCCAGCAGTTTAAGGGGGCTCTTATACGAGCAGTACGTC.

The rearrangement links TRBV6-6 to TRBJ2-3; no definite D call. The V and J ends lost 8 bases and 2 bases respectively, with 11 bases between them. This CDR3 region has 13 residues. Germline V gene data show CDR1 as MNHNY and CDR2 as SVGAGI (reference sequence). The CDR3 region is CASRAVITDTQYF. CDR3 sequence (DNA): TGTGCCAGCCGGGCGGTTATCACAGATACGCAGTATTTT.

This sequence joins TRBV4-1 and TRBJ2-7; D unclear. Germline lookup yields CDR1 MGHRA and CDR2 YSYEKL. The V and J ends lost 0 bases and 4 bases respectively, with 16 bases between them. The CDR3 loop spans 16 amino acids. The chain's CDR3 is CASSQEWPSTTYEQYV. The CDR3 region has the DNA TGCGCCAGCAGCCAAGAATGGCCTTCTACCACATACGAGCAGTACGTC.

The chain's CDR3 is CASSLGGGGAGQPQHF. The CDR3 DNA is TGTGCCAGCAGCTTAGGGGGAGGGGGCGCAGGTCAGCCCCAGCATTTT. This chain uses TRBV7-8 with TRBJ1-5; 7 positions match TRBD1. CDR1 and CDR2 (germline): SGHVS, FQNEAQ. The CDR3 extends over 16 amino acids. V gave up 1 base and J gave up 6 bases; unmatched junction bases: 9.

This clone was found a few times. CDR3 nucleotides: TGTGCCAGTAGTAAGAGGGGCAACACTGAAGCTTTCTTT. Translating it yields CASSKRGNTEAFF. The chain links TRBV19 to TRBJ1-1, with a weak D call TRBD1 (5 bases). Germline V CDR1 and CDR2: LNHDA, SQIVND (reference sequence). CDR3 length: 13 residues. Trimming left V 4 bases short and J 2 bases short, with 8 bases between.

The rearrangement links TRBV30 to TRBJ2-7; a weak D match, TRBD2 (6 bases). Trimming removed 5 bases from V and 0 bases from J, with 11 bases in between. The CDR3 is 13 amino acids. Germline CDR1 GTSNPN, CDR2 SVGIG (reference sequence). The CDR3 protein is CAWRAGSSYEQYV. The CDR3 bases are TGTGCCTGGCGGGCCGGGAGCTCCTACGAGCAGTACGTC.

This sequence joins TRBV4-1 and TRBJ2-3; a possible D gene is TRBD2 (5 bases). The CDR3 runs to 13 residues. Trimming shortened V by 2 bases and J by 4 bases, and 7 bases separated the two germline ends. In germline, CDR1 is MGHRA, CDR2 YSYEKL. CDR3 in DNA: TGCGCCAGCAGCCAACTCGGGGCAGATACGCAGTATTTT. It is translated as CASSQLGADTQYF.

The CDR3 spells CASRNPGQNYGYTF. The CDR3 nucleotides read TGTGCCAGCAGAAATCCGGGACAAAACTATGGCTACACCTTC. The chain joins TRBV28 to TRBJ1-2, with D possibly matching TRBD1 (6 bases). Germline CDR1 MDHEN, CDR2 SYDVKM. The CDR3 covers 14 residues. Trimming shortened V by 6 bases and J by 2 bases, and 13 bases separated the two germline ends.

The chain joins TRBV29-1 to TRBJ1-5; D is undetermined. The CDR3 spans 12 residues. The V gene's germline CDR1 is SQVTM and CDR2 ANQGSEA. The ends were cut back, 3 bases at V and 9 bases at J, with 12 bases in the middle. The CDR3 region is CSVEEVDGPQHF. As DNA, the CDR3 is TGCAGCGTTGAGGAGGTTGATGGGCCCCAGCATTTT.

There are a few counts of this clone. V gene TRBV7-9 combines with J gene TRBJ2-3; TRBD2 agrees at 10 bases. Germline CDR1 is SEHNR and CDR2 is FQNEAQ (reference sequence). V was clipped by 5 bases and J by 6 bases; unmatched bases: 14. CDR3 length: 17 amino acids. CDR3 bases: TGTGCCAGCAGCACCACAACCGGGACTAGCGTTCGTGATACGCAGTATTTT. It translates to CASSTTTGTSVRDTQYF. Using reference TRBV7-9 and TRBJ2-3 for the parts outside the CDR3, the full variable domain is DTGVSQNPRHKITKRGQNVTFRCDPISEHNRLYWYRQTLGQGPEFLTYFQNEAQLEKSRLLSDRFSAERPKGSFSTLEIQRTEQGDSAMYLCASSTTTGTSVRDTQYFGPGTRLTVL.

This clone was picked up one time. As DNA, the CDR3 is TGTGCCAGCAGCTTAAACAATGAGCAGTTCTTC. Translated: CASSLNNEQFF. The V and J genes are TRBV7-3 and TRBJ2-1; D is uncertain. CDR3 length: 11 residues. Germline CDR1 reads SGHTA; CDR2 reads FQGTGA. Between the trimmed V and J ends, which lost 1 base and 5 bases, there was a span of 0 bases.

J is TRBJ1-4 and V is TRBV30, with TRBD1 identical over 8 bases. This CDR3 is built from 14 residues. V gave up 4 bases and J gave up 10 bases; unmatched junction bases: 11. Germline V gene lookup returns CDR1 GTSNPN and CDR2 SVGIG (reference sequence). The chain's CDR3 is CAWNSPPGGGKLFF. CDR3 nucleotides: TGTGCCTGGAACTCGCCCCCAGGGGGCGGAAAACTGTTTTTT. The full variable domain, in which reference TRBV30 and TRBJ1-4 provide the parts outside the CDR3, is SQTIHQWPATLVQPVGSPLSLECTVEGTSNPNLYWYRQAAGRGLQLLFYSVGIGQISSEVPQNLSASRPQDRQFILSSKKLLLSDSGFYLCAWNSPPGGGKLFFGSGTQLSVL.

This clone was observed a single time. The V gene is TRBV7-2, the J gene TRBJ2-5; TRBD2 agrees at 9 bases. CDR1 and CDR2 from the germline V gene are SGHTA and FQGNSA. V shed 1 base and J 5 bases; nucleotides not matched to a gene: 8. This CDR3 region has 16 residues. The CDR3 DNA follows: TGTGCCAGCAGCTTAGGGGGAGCGGGAGGCCGGGAGACCCAGTACTTC. This encodes CASSLGGAGGRETQYF.

The chain carries TRBV7-2 and TRBJ1-4; 8 nucleotides agree with TRBD1. CDR3 size: 12 residues. Trimming at V came to 5 bases and at J to 14 bases, leaving 7 bases not matched to a gene. From germline, CDR1 is SGHTA and CDR2 FQGNSA. Written as DNA, the CDR3 is TGTGCCAGCAGCGTAAACAGGGGGTCCCTGTTTTTT. It translates to CASSVNRGSLFF.

CDR3 nucleotide sequence: TGTGCCAGCAGTTACGAGAACGCGGCCGGGGAGCTGTTTTTT. Its protein product is CASSYENAAGELFF. This sequence joins TRBV6-5 and TRBJ2-2; no reliable D call. There are 14 residues in the CDR3. Between the trimmed V and J ends, which lost 2 bases and 6 bases, there was a span of 10 bases. CDR1 is MNHEY and CDR2 is SVGAGI in the germline V gene.

V and J are TRBV30 and TRBJ2-5, with 9 positions matching TRBD2. The CDR3 covers 15 residues. CDR1 is GTSNPN, CDR2 SVGIG, per germline (reference sequence). With V trimmed by 2 bases and J by 1 base, 5 bases remained unmatched. The CDR3 loop is CAWSTSTSGQETQYF. In DNA, the CDR3 is TGTGCCTGGAGTACCTCGACTAGCGGCCAAGAGACCCAGTACTTC.

The chain has TRBV5-4 and TRBJ1-1; D is uncertain. This CDR3 has 14 amino acids. The V gene's germline CDR1 is SGHNT and CDR2 YYREEE (reference sequence). Trimming shortened V by 0 bases and J by 3 bases, and 9 bases separated the two germline ends. The CDR3 is CASSLGAGHTEAFF. In nucleotides, the CDR3 is TGTGCCAGCAGCTTGGGTGCAGGTCACACTGAAGCTTTCTTT.

The CDR3 sequence is CASSSWTANTEAFF. The DNA of the CDR3 is TGTGCCAGCAGTTCTTGGACGGCGAACACTGAAGCTTTCTTT. The chain joins TRBV6-5 to TRBJ1-1; no definite D call. Per germline, CDR1 MNHEY and CDR2 SVGAGI. Trimming took 4 bases from V and 1 from J, leaving 10 bases between them. The CDR3 consists of 14 residues.